This record looks at one T cell receptor beta chain sequence and its context. This clonotype was seen more than once but under ten times. Its antigen is unknown. Base qualities are not at hand, and no much larger clone is one base apart. Ficoll-Paque density gradient centrifugation was the method used to isolate PBMCs. TCRdb lists the instrument as Illumina NovaSeq 6000. TCRalpha and TCRbeta cDNA libraries were constructed by 5'RACE with constant-segment primers, with sample barcodes and unique molecular identifiers being introduced. RNA was extracted from every sample with Trizol reagent. Library amplification was performed in two PCR steps, and a second sample barcode and Illumina TruSeq adapters were introduced in the second step. Libraries were sequenced on an Illumina NovaSeq with 2 x 150 bp paired-end reads. Regarding the original processing steps: Demultiplexing of reads and collapsing into UMI-guided consensus sequences were performed with migec v1.2.7. Using mixcr v2.1.11, UMI consensuses were aligned to TRA and TRB V and J templates and then assembled into clonotypes. Expanded or contracted clonotypes were those called significant by both edgeR and NoisET, with noise models trained on biological replicates. For edgeR calls, the thresholds were a false discovery rate-adjusted p below 0.01 and a log2 fold-change of 1. PCA with hierarchical clustering of max-normalized trajectories of the 1000 most abundant clonotypes was used as exploratory dynamics analysis. Each responding clone was given a CD4 or CD8 phenotype based on the CD4+ and CD8+ repertoires, which had been sequenced separately. TCRdb handled the public reads itself, with Q25 trimming in fastp and clone calling in MiXCR, and kept productive beta chains. CDR3 protein duplicates are merged, each entry listing the most common genes and DNA. The V and J calls follow TCRdb's processing rather than the paper's. This sample lists a few hundred thousand distinct CDR3 sequences; less than 25% were detected once. Of the sample, 7.5% to 9.5% is held by the ten largest clones.

Including the terminal cysteine and phenylalanine, the CDR3 comprises 18 residues. Only the CDR3 DNA stays, 54 bases, in frame from base 1. Relative to germline, V is missing 3 bases and J is missing 5 bases, with 16 bases of the junction outside any gene match. CDR1 and CDR2 (SGHRS, YFSETQ) derive from the germline V gene. The sample belongs to a study of T-cell memory formation after mild COVID-19 (dated by TCRdb to the early 2020s). Regarding the study in general: TCR sequence clusters from the two donors were largely donor specific. Longitudinal TCRalpha and TCRbeta repertoire sequencing tracked T-cell clones expanding and contracting after mild COVID-19 in a couple of donors. The cohort was made up of two young adult volunteers, one female and one male, who were previously healthy. The investigation overall reported the following: Contracting CD4+ clones were located mainly in the CM and EM memory subsets, whereas CD8+ clones were found to be enriched in EMRA. Clones contracting from day 15 to 85 had balanced CD4/CD8 phenotypes, while a second wave expanding from day 15 to 37 was biased towards CD4+. Some responding clones were found in pre-infection memory, which suggests that pre-existing cross-reactive memory T cells took part in the SARS-CoV-2 response. The study included only a couple of mild cases, and larger cohorts that include severe cases with pre-infection samples were judged to be necessary. SARS-CoV-2 specificity of the second-wave clones peaking on day 37 was not confirmed.

This sequence originates from an adult woman who had mild COVID-19 (a few samples of this study predate the infection). The sample titles of this study are shuffled in the database, so cell type and time point are left out; the donor was told from shared clones. Material: PBMCs or a T cell subset sorted from them (not recorded which). The chain employs TRBV5-1 and TRBJ2-5, and 10 bases in between align with TRBD2. The DNA sequence reads TGCGCCAGCAGCTCTAGCGGGGGTTCGCCCTTGAAGGGGGAGACCCAGTACTTC. Its protein is CASSSSGGSPLKGETQYF.